These T cell receptor beta chains were read from a single sample in a study of blood T cells in healthy people across ages. One entry per CDR3 protein, called by TCRdb with MiXCR from the 5' RACE reads. Among about 640,000 distinct CDR3 sequences listed, about 53% were seen once. Sequencing was done on a sample of blood. These receptors all come from a man aged 55 to 70 in good health. The CDR3 runs from the conserved cysteine through the conserved F or W. The D gene is left open where the match is weak. A row's size may be missing; if present it is once, few, many or a size class.

NA TRBJ2-7 NA TRBV13 CASSVESGSKSYERYF TGTGCCAGCAGCGTAGAATCCGGGTCCAAGTCCTACGAGCGGTACTTC
TRBD1 TRBJ2-7 NA TRBV6-2/TRBV6-3 CASSNPRQGRTDEQYF TGTGCCAGCAGCAACCCCAGACAGGGAAGAACTGACGAGCAGTACTTC
NA TRBJ1-2 NA TRBV14 CACSQVSDASGYTF TGTGCCTGCAGCCAAGTGTCGGACGCTTCGGGCTACACCTTC
TRBD2 TRBJ2-7 NA TRBV12-3/TRBV12-4 CASSPGGSGGSYEQYF TGTGCCAGCAGTCCCGGGGGTAGCGGGGGCTCCTACGAGCAGTACTTC
NA TRBJ1-4 NA TRBV3-1 CASSRVRDEKLFF TGTGCCAGCAGCAGAGTAAGGGATGAAAAACTGTTTTTT
NA TRBJ2-7 NA TRBV20-1 CSAVGFSYEQYF TGCAGTGCCGTGGGTTTCTCCTACGAGCAGTACTTC
NA TRBJ2-3 NA TRBV6-6 CASNPRTGDTQYF TGTGCCAGCAATCCCCGGACCGGGGATACGCAGTATTTT
TRBD2 TRBJ2-7 few TRBV6-1 CASRKSGASSYEQYF TGTGCCAGCAGGAAAAGCGGGGCTAGCTCCTACGAGCAGTACTTC
NA TRBJ1-4 NA TRBV11-2 CASSKGGISEKLFF TGTGCCAGCAGCAAAGGCGGCATATCTGAAAAACTGTTTTTT
NA TRBJ2-1 NA TRBV4-2 CASSQDRDVSYNEQFF TGTGCCAGCAGCCAAGATCGCGATGTTTCCTACAATGAGCAGTTCTTC
NA TRBJ1-1 NA TRBV10-3 CAISESGQPTEAFF TGTGCCATCAGTGAGTCAGGACAGCCCACTGAAGCTTTCTTT
NA TRBJ1-2 NA TRBV14 CASSQDVSGLFGYTF TGTGCCAGCAGCCAAGATGTTTCAGGGTTGTTTGGCTACACCTTC
TRBD2 TRBJ2-7 NA TRBV2 CASTGGGVPYEQYF TGTGCTAGCACCGGCGGGGGGGTCCCCTACGAGCAGTACTTC
NA TRBJ2-1 NA TRBV5-6 CASTGSERGETQFF TGTGCCAGCACAGGGTCGGAGCGTGGAGAGACCCAGTTCTTC
NA TRBJ1-5 NA TRBV2 CASSDRDSNQPQHF TGTGCCAGCAGTGACAGGGATAGCAATCAGCCCCAGCATTTT
TRBD2 TRBJ2-5 NA TRBV20-1 CSAREGAGGEETQYF TGCAGTGCTAGAGAGGGGGCGGGGGGAGAAGAGACCCAGTACTTC
TRBD2 TRBJ2-1 NA TRBV20-1 CSAEGLAGVSSYNEQFF TGCAGTGCTGAGGGACTAGCGGGGGTGAGCTCCTACAATGAGCAGTTCTTC
NA TRBJ2-1 few TRBV15 CATSRDIYEQFF TGTGCCACCAGCAGAGATATTTATGAGCAGTTCTTC
TRBD2 TRBJ2-1 NA TRBV5-1 CASSLAARGSGGANEQFF TGCGCCAGCAGCTTGGCGGCGAGGGGTAGCGGGGGGGCCAACGAGCAGTTCTTC
TRBD2 TRBJ2-2 NA TRBV10-3 CAISESKRGNTGELFF TGTGCCATCAGTGAGTCGAAGCGGGGTAACACCGGGGAGCTGTTTTTT
TRBD1 TRBJ1-2 NA TRBV28 CASRTGNGYTF TGTGCCAGCAGGACAGGGAATGGCTACACCTTC
NA TRBJ2-1 NA TRBV20-1 CSARGGDYNEQFF TGCAGTGCTAGAGGGGGGGACTACAATGAGCAGTTCTTC
TRBD1 TRBJ2-3 NA TRBV20-1 CSARTGGTGTNTQYF TGCAGTGCTAGGACAGGGGGAACCGGTACTAATACGCAGTATTTT
TRBD1 TRBJ2-2 NA TRBV9 CASSLTGTVNTGELFF TGTGCCAGCAGCCTAACCGGGACAGTGAACACCGGGGAGCTGTTTTTT
TRBD1 TRBJ2-4 NA TRBV5-1 CASSLGDRHKNIQYF TGCGCCAGCAGCTTGGGGGACAGACACAAAAACATTCAGTACTTC
NA TRBJ2-1 NA TRBV12-3/TRBV12-4 CASSLVRILWEQFF TGTGCCAGCAGTCTTGTCAGGATTCTTTGGGAGCAGTTCTTC
NA TRBJ1-2 NA TRBV3-1 CASSQRAGGYTF TGTGCCAGCAGCCAACGTGCTGGTGGCTACACCTTC
NA TRBJ2-5 NA TRBV3-1 CASSQAADQETQYF TGTGCCAGCAGCCAAGCCGCCGACCAAGAGACCCAGTACTTC
NA TRBJ2-7 NA TRBV12-1 CASSFVDRGLYEQYF TGTGCCAGCAGCTTTGTGGACAGGGGGCTCTACGAGCAGTACTTC
NA TRBJ2-3 NA TRBV12-3/TRBV12-4 CASSPQRDTQYF TGTGCCAGCAGTCCCCAGCGGGATACGCAGTATTTT